A single sample gave rise to the 9 T cell receptor beta chains below, sequenced in a study of vaccination and CD4 T cells after COVID-19. No cognate antigen is known for these TCRs. Treatment indicated: approximately nine-day PBMC culture with coronavirus spike peptide pools or control peptides (ViraFEST assay). Sequencing of the DNA from cultured CD4+ T cells was carried out with the Oncomine TCR Beta short-read assay. One entry per CDR3 protein results from TCRdb running MiXCR on the PCR reads. The sample consists of more than 8,000 distinct CDR3 sequences, about 69% of them appearing once. The sample consisted of CD4+ T cells from blood, cultured in vitro. The receptors were sampled from a human donor who had recovered from COVID-19.

The chain has TRBV20-1 and TRBJ1-5; no clear D. Germline V gene sequence: CDR1 DFQATT, CDR2 SNEGSKA (reference sequence). The CDR3 runs to 11 residues. Trimming removed 6 bases at V and 3 bases at J, with 6 bases between. The CDR3 region has the DNA TGCAGTGCCAGCTCCAATCAGCCCCAGCATTTT. Its translation: CSASSNQPQHF.

J is TRBJ2-3 and V is TRBV5-4; either TRBD1 or TRBD2 may supply D (5 bases each). The V and J ends lost 4 bases and 1 base respectively, with 13 bases between them. Germline CDR1 reads SGHNT; CDR2 reads YYREEE (reference sequence). This CDR3 is built from 15 residues. DNA for the CDR3: TGTGCCAGCAGCCTCGGGGCCACCCGCACAGATACGCAGTATTTT. Its translation is CASSLGATRTDTQYF.

The chain combines TRBV24-1 with TRBJ1-2; D is possibly TRBD1 (6 bases). The V end lost 7 bases, the J end lost 8 bases, and 16 bases lay between the germline ends. This CDR3 region has 13 residues. Germline CDR1 KGHDR, CDR2 SFDVKD. The CDR3 spells CATSVDRFNGYTF. CDR3 bases: TGTGCCACCAGCGTCGACAGGTTCAACGGCTACACCTTC.

This clonotype turned up a few times. The chain is built from TRBV7-2 and TRBJ1-5; 9 bases align to TRBD1. CDR1 is SGHTA and CDR2 is FQGNSA in the germline V gene. Unmatched junction bases numbered 8, after V lost 4 bases and J lost 7 bases. The CDR3 contains 15 residues. CDR3 coding DNA: TGTGCCAGCAGCTCAGGGGACAGGGTACGGCAGCCCCAGCATTTT. As protein: CASSSGDRVRQPQHF.

This clonotype is a singleton in its sample. The chain combines TRBV20-1 with TRBJ2-1; D is possibly TRBD2 (5 bases). The germline V gene encodes CDR1 DFQATT and CDR2 SNEGSKA (reference sequence). V lost 0 bases and J lost 6, with 18 bases in between. The CDR3 extends over 16 amino acids. The CDR3 reads CSAREGVRGVVNEQFF. Written as DNA, the CDR3 is TGCAGTGCTAGAGAAGGTGTACGGGGAGTTGTCAATGAGCAGTTCTTC.

The rearrangement joins TRBV20-1 to TRBJ1-6; possibly TRBD1 for D (5 bases). There are 16 residues in the CDR3. The V end was cut by 2 bases, the J end by 9 bases, with 20 bases between. Germline-derived CDR1 and CDR2 are DFQATT and SNEGSKA (reference sequence). In DNA form, the CDR3 reads TGCAGTGCTAGAAATCCTGCTAGTGGGGCGGTTTCACCCCTCCACTTT. Amino acids: CSARNPASGAVSPLHF.

The chain employs TRBV4-3 and TRBJ2-5, with TRBD2 matching over 8 bases. With 6 bases clipped from V and 5 bases from J, the junction kept 11 bases outside the gene matches. This CDR3 contains 15 residues. Germline V gene sequence: CDR1 LGHNA, CDR2 YSLEER. The CDR3 here is CASSPTVLAVETQYF. DNA for the CDR3: TGCGCCAGCAGTCCGACTGTACTAGCGGTCGAGACCCAGTACTTC.

The chain has TRBV20-1 and TRBJ2-5; no reliable D call. CDR1 is DFQATT, CDR2 SNEGSKA, per germline (reference sequence). The CDR3 loop spans 12 amino acids. CDR3 protein: CTSQRVGETQYF. DNA of the CDR3: TGCACCTCCCAAAGAGTGGGCGAGACCCAGTACTTC.

The V gene is TRBV6-2 or TRBV6-3, the J gene TRBJ1-1; tentatively, D is TRBD1 (5 bases). With 0 bases removed from V and 1 base from J, the gap between germline ends came to 15 bases. This CDR3 has 17 amino acids. CDR1 is MNHEY, CDR2 SVGEGT, per germline. CDR3 protein: CASSYSAGRAANTEAFF. The CDR3 bases are TGTGCCAGCAGTTACTCGGCAGGGAGGGCAGCGAACACTGAAGCTTTCTTT.